This entry describes one T cell receptor beta chain. In this sample, this clonotype turned up many times. Its target antigen remains unknown. No base quality information exists; no much larger clone differs at one position. Including cysteine and phenylalanine, the CDR3 has 14 amino acids. The only DNA kept is the CDR3, 42 bases in frame from the first base. Deletion took 7 bases off V and 2 bases off J, with a span of 15 bases between the germline ends. TCR beta CDR3 regions were amplified from RNA transcripts for repertoire sequencing. The first round was an RT-PCR using HTBI primers with the Qiagen OneStep RT-PCR kit, and this first round was followed by a second-round multiplex PCR, then size selection and purification. The libraries underwent paired-end sequencing with 100 bp reads on an Illumina HiSeq2000. As for how the authors treated the data: SOAPnuke was used to process the reads, throwing out any read that had adapters, had uncalled bases, had a mean Phred below 15, or lacked an exact constant-primer or identifier match. COPE v1.2.5 was used to merge high-quality paired reads. Clonotypes were defined as unique nucleotide sequences and were aligned to IMGT TRB V, D and J references using MiTCR v1.1. Only V-J combinations with frequency above 0.0001 were analysed, covering around 99% of repertoires. For each V-J combination, a TCR clonal expansion and chaos score was defined as F50 clonal expansion divided by the chaos observed in the TCRdist matrix. Welch's t-statistics and random forest were used to reduce the features to some 13 V-J combinations, which were then used as input to a naive Bayes classifier. Thyroid-blood repertoire similarity was quantified with the Morisita-Horn index. TCRdb's own reprocessing of the public reads used fastp at Q25 and MiXCR and kept productive beta chains. Every entry covers one CDR3 protein and lists the most common genes and DNA from its rows. TCRdb, rather than the study authors, made the V and J calls. The sample contains about 150,000 distinct CDR3 sequences, approximately 38% of them found a single time. In total, the top ten clones hold 5.8% of the sample.

The ophthalmopathy patients had moderately to severely active disease, with a Clinical Activity Score of 3 or higher, a NOSPECS grade of 4 or higher, and a disease duration of less than 3 months. Patients with other autoimmune diseases, uncontrolled infections, pregnancy or lactation were excluded. Clinical symptoms, serum thyroxine, TRAb, thyroid ultrasound and orbital computed tomography formed the basis of the diagnosis. PBMCs were isolated from about 9 ml of fresh peripheral blood by Ficoll-Paque density gradient centrifugation. Trizol reagent was used to extract the total RNA, and its quality was then checked on an Agilent 2100 Bioanalyzer. These data belong to a study of Graves' ophthalmopathy and Graves' hyperthyroidism (dated by TCRdb to 2016 to 2018). About the study as a whole: Peripheral blood was collected at initial diagnosis, prior to any treatment. To tell Graves' ophthalmopathy apart from Graves' hyperthyroidism, and to predict which patients would progress to ophthalmopathy, the study relied on TCR beta repertoire signatures. In total, 135 blood samples were TCR-sequenced: approximately 42 ophthalmopathy, under 80 hyperthyroidism and about 17 hyperthyroidism-to-ophthalmopathy patients. A discovery set of 95 to 100 patients (under 45 ophthalmopathy, about 59 stable hyperthyroidism) was enrolled to explore V-J signatures distinguishing ophthalmopathy from hyperthyroidism. The independent validation cohort included approximately 19 hyperthyroidism patients plus 17 patients who later progressed from hyperthyroidism to ophthalmopathy. In roughly 6 hyperthyroidism patients, the T-cell repertoires found in thyroid tissue were compared with those found in blood. Following sampling, methimazole starting at 30 mg daily was administered to hyperthyroidism patients, and high-dose intravenous methylprednisolone was administered to ophthalmopathy patients. For training and testing, the roughly 97 patients in the discovery cohort were randomly divided in a 7:3 ratio. Summary of the overall study and its limitations: Sample size was not statistically predetermined, and group allocation was not concealed from the investigators. Most expanded thyroid clonotypes with frequency above 0.001 were also detected in blood, suggesting blood repertoires may reflect the thyroid immune response. In validation, the model predicted ophthalmopathy progression with about 70% sensitivity and approximately 75% specificity; 12 predicted patients were CT-confirmed with GO in a median of approximately six months. The 13-signature model separated ophthalmopathy from stable hyperthyroidism with over 85% sensitivity and 81% to 82% specificity in cross-validation, and 80%/75% in the test set.

The chain employs TRBV12-3 or TRBV12-4 and TRBJ2-7, and TRBD2 may be the D gene, going by 6 matching bases. This TCR derives from a woman between 35 and 50 years old with Graves' ophthalmopathy. Donor details come from another sample of the same person, matched by shared clones. The sample comprised peripheral blood. For the CDR3, the sequence is CASTNAGGTYEQYF. The nucleotides are TGTGCCAGCACCAACGCCGGGGGAACCTACGAGCAGTACTTC.